This TCR beta chain is from a study of post-analysis software for immune sequencing data. Study-level findings and limits: When compared against controls, multiple sclerosis patients showed significantly lower normalized Chao1 diversity. Higher frequency in patients than in controls was seen for several TRBV segments, with TRBV5-6, TRBV5-1 and TRBV20-1 among them.

CDR1 and CDR2 (germline): DFQATT, SNEGSKA (reference sequence). The CDR3 covers 18 residues. V shed 0 bases and J 3 bases; nucleotides not matched to a gene: 11. Unique molecular identifiers tagged the TCR beta cDNA libraries. TCRdb recomputed calls from the PCR reads with MiXCR, one row per CDR3 protein. The sample has hundreds of thousands of distinct CDR3 sequences; approximately 30% are singletons. Regarding this clonotype: Its specificity is unknown.

Sequencing was performed on blood. The chain has TRBV20-1 and TRBJ2-1, with 10 nucleotides matching TRBD2. The receptor comes from a girl aged 5-17 years with multiple sclerosis. DNA for the CDR3: TGCAGTGCTAGAGATCTCGGCCCTAGCGGGAGTAACTACAATGAGCAGTTCTTC. Residues: CSARDLGPSGSNYNEQFF.